This passage covers 21 T cell receptor beta chains from one sample sequenced in a study of blood T cell repertoires in COVID-19. The repertoire was sequenced with immunoSEQ multiplex PCR; TCRdb's copy has only in-frame clones and lacks some. The sample holds roughly 420,000 clones, around 89% seen once. The sequencing sample was made of PBMCs or T cells enriched from blood (not recorded which). All receptors come from a woman in her 30s with acute COVID-19.

This clone was counted only a few times. The chain recombines TRBV4-1 with TRBJ1-4; 7 nucleotides align to TRBD1. The CDR3 sequence is 15 residues long. Germline lookup yields CDR1 MGHRA and CDR2 YSYEKL. Trimming removed 5 bases from V and 8 bases from J; junction bases left unmatched: 11. The CDR3 sequence: CASSSQDRVREKLFF. The DNA for the CDR3 is TGCGCCAGCAGCTCCCAAGACAGGGTACGCGAAAAACTGTTTTTT.

The chain carries TRBV7-9 and TRBJ2-7; 10 bases align to TRBD1. The CDR3 totals 15 residues. CDR1 is SEHNR, CDR2 FQNEAQ, per germline (reference sequence). The V and J ends lost 6 bases and 5 bases, in that order; junction bases with no gene match: 10. CDR3 in DNA: TGTGCCAGCAGGTCCGGTCAAGGGACAGGGGACGAGCAGTACTTC. The encoded protein is CASRSGQGTGDEQYF.

The genes are TRBV10-3 and TRBJ1-1; TRBD1 is a possible D gene (5 bases). Germline CDR1 reads ENHRY; CDR2 reads SYGVKD. The CDR3 is 16 amino acids. V was trimmed by 6 bases and J by 0 bases, leaving 17 bases between them. CDR3 region: CAISLNGGDMNTEAFF. Written as DNA, the CDR3 is TGTGCCATCAGCCTGAATGGAGGGGATATGAACACTGAAGCTTTCTTT.

In this sample, this clone turned up once. The rearrangement joins TRBV18 to TRBJ1-2; perhaps TRBD1 as D (6 bases). V lost 3 bases and J lost 5, with 16 bases in between. Per the germline V gene, CDR1 is KGHSH and CDR2 is LQKENI. This CDR3 contains 15 residues. CDR3 loop: CASSPVDRTGYGYTF. CDR3 DNA sequence: TGTGCCAGCTCACCGGTAGACAGGACGGGGTATGGCTACACCTTC. Full variable domain (remainder filled in from reference TRBV18 and TRBJ1-2): NAGVMQNPRHLVRRRGQEARLRCSPMKGHSHVYWYRQLPEEGLKFMVYLQKENIIDESGMPKERFSAEFPKEGPSILRIQQVVRGDSAAYFCASSPVDRTGYGYTFGSGTRLTVV.

In nucleotides, the CDR3 is TGTGCCAGCAGCGTAGTCGGGAACTCCTACGAGCAGTACTTC. Protein sequence: CASSVVGNSYEQYF. The chain recombines TRBV9 with TRBJ2-7; possible D gene TRBD2, 5 bases. The CDR3 spans 14 residues. Germline V CDR1 and CDR2: SGDLS, YYNGEE. V gave up 0 bases and J gave up 0 bases, with 7 bases separating them.

The chain has TRBV21-1 and TRBJ2-7; TRBD2 is the table's D call and was not checked against the DNA. TRBV21-1 is assigned pseudogene status. This CDR3 contains 15 residues. CDR3 coding DNA: TGTGCCAGCAGCTACGCCGGACTAGGACGCTACGAGCAGTACTTC. Translating it yields CASSYAGLGRYEQYF.

The genes are TRBV7-9 and TRBJ2-7; D possibly corresponds to TRBD2 (6 bases). CDR1 is SEHNR and CDR2 is FQNEAQ in the germline V gene (reference sequence). V was clipped by 8 bases and J by 5 bases, with 19 bases between them. This CDR3 has 14 residues. CDR3 coding DNA: TGTGCCAGCGGCGCGGGACTCCCACTGCACGAGCAGTACTTC. Residues: CASGAGLPLHEQYF.

This clone appeared once. The chain joins TRBV4-3 to TRBJ1-1, with 8 bases identical to TRBD1. Germline V gene data show CDR1 as LGHNA and CDR2 as YSLEER. Trimming took 3 bases from V and 5 from J; bases not matched to a gene: 11. The CDR3 loop spans 16 amino acids. CDR3 in amino acids: CASSHLAGQGRTEAFF. The CDR3, as DNA: TGCGCCAGCAGCCACCTAGCTGGACAGGGACGAACTGAAGCTTTCTTT.

The V and J genes are TRBV4-1 and TRBJ2-7; D is uncertain. The germline V and J ends were trimmed by 1 base and 4 bases, with 11 bases remaining between them. This CDR3 has 14 residues. CDR1 MGHRA and CDR2 YSYEKL come from the germline V gene. CDR3 protein: CASSQGSLFYEQYF. The CDR3 nucleotides are TGCGCCAGCAGCCAAGGTAGTTTATTTTACGAGCAGTACTTC.

The chain carries TRBV30 and TRBJ1-2; the D is unclear. The CDR3 is made up of 16 amino acids. CDR1 GTSNPN and CDR2 SVGIG come from the germline V gene (reference sequence). V was trimmed by 2 bases and J by 3 bases, leaving 19 bases between them. For the CDR3, the DNA is TGTGCCTGGAGTCTTACTTTACCAAGCCTGGACTATGGCTACACCTTC. Its translation: CAWSLTLPSLDYGYTF.

J is TRBJ2-1 and V is TRBV18; 9 bases align to TRBD2. V dropped 5 bases and J dropped 0; count of bases not matched to a gene: 2. The CDR3 covers 15 residues. Germline assignment: CDR1 KGHSH and CDR2 LQKENI. CDR3 DNA: TGTGCCAGCTCATCGACTAGCGGCTCCTACAATGAGCAGTTCTTC. It translates to CASSSTSGSYNEQFF.

This clone was seen just once. This rearrangement joins TRBV10-2 to TRBJ2-7; 10 bases match TRBD1. The V segment lost 0 bases and the J segment 0 bases; nucleotides outside the gene matches: 5. Germline assignment: CDR1 WSHSY and CDR2 SAAADI. This CDR3 comprises 17 residues. CDR3 sequence: CASSESRTGGSSYEQYF. The CDR3 nucleotides read TGCGCCAGCAGTGAGTCGAGGACAGGGGGGAGCTCCTACGAGCAGTACTTC.

This clone was observed a single time. The J gene is TRBJ2-1, the V gene TRBV4-1; the D gene is possibly TRBD2 (6 bases). The length of the CDR3 is 14 residues. V was trimmed by 5 bases and J by 8 bases, leaving 16 bases between them. Germline CDR1 is MGHRA and CDR2 is YSYEKL. CDR3: CASSTVEGWYEQFF. Here the CDR3 DNA reads TGCGCCAGCAGCACCGTGGAGGGTTGGTATGAGCAGTTCTTC.

The chain is built from TRBV2 and TRBJ2-2, with TRBD2 as a possible D gene (6 bases). There are 12 residues in the CDR3. The germline CDR1 and CDR2 sequences are SNHLY and FYNNEI. Trimming pared 8 bases from V and 7 bases from J, leaving 11 bases between. The CDR3 loop is CASSSVNGELFF. The CDR3 DNA reads TGTGCCAGCTCTAGCGTTAACGGGGAGCTGTTTTTT.

The chain uses TRBV7-7 and TRBJ2-2; 11 nucleotides line up with TRBD2. Unmatched junction bases numbered 8, after V lost 5 bases and J lost 3 bases. Germline V lookup: CDR1 SSHAT, CDR2 FNYEAQ (reference sequence). The length of the CDR3 is 17 residues. CDR3 region: CASSASTSGSYTGELFF. The DNA of the CDR3 is TGTGCCAGCAGCGCATCAACTAGCGGGAGTTACACCGGGGAGCTGTTTTTT.

The J gene is TRBJ2-2, the V gene TRBV6-5; 8 bases map to TRBD1. The V segment lost 10 bases and the J segment 3 bases; nucleotides outside the gene matches: 10. CDR1 and CDR2 from the germline V gene are MNHEY and SVGAGI. The CDR3 consists of 15 residues. CDR3 loop: CATTSGTGYTGELFF. Written as DNA, the CDR3 is TGTGCCACCACATCCGGGACAGGCTACACCGGGGAGCTGTTTTTT.

The count of this clone is one. The chain couples TRBV24-1 to TRBJ2-3, with D perhaps TRBD2 (6 bases). The V gene's germline CDR1 is KGHDR and CDR2 SFDVKD. The CDR3 has 14 residues. V lost 10 bases and J 2 bases, leaving 15 bases between the germline ends. The CDR3 is CATQDRGDTDTQYF. CDR3 bases: TGTGCCACTCAGGACCGCGGGGACACAGATACGCAGTATTTT.

The chain carries TRBV7-3 and TRBJ2-3; 7 bases fit TRBD2. CDR1 and CDR2 from the germline V gene are SGHTA and FQGTGA. The CDR3 is 15 amino acids. V shed 4 bases and J 2 bases; nucleotides not matched to a gene: 6. The CDR3 reads CASSYSGAHTDTQYF. The CDR3 DNA sequence: TGTGCCAGCAGCTACAGCGGGGCGCACACAGATACGCAGTATTTT.

The chain has TRBV28 and TRBJ1-5; 11 nucleotides line up with TRBD1. The CDR3 has 17 residues. V lost 6 bases, J lost 2 bases, and 9 bases stayed unmatched. CDR1 and CDR2 (germline): MDHEN, SYDVKM. CDR3 coding DNA: TGTGCCAGCAGCGGACAGGGGGCGAATTACGGCAATCAGCCCCAGCATTTT. It specifies CASSGQGANYGNQPQHF.

The chain couples TRBV4-1 to TRBJ1-2; the D gene is possibly TRBD1 (5 bases). Germline V gives CDR1 MGHRA, CDR2 YSYEKL. Deletions cut 1 base from V and 0 bases from J, with 9 bases between. The CDR3 loop spans 15 amino acids. This chain's CDR3 is CASSQVGGSNYGYTF. Written as DNA, the CDR3 is TGCGCCAGCAGCCAAGTTGGGGGGTCTAACTATGGCTACACCTTC.

The gene calls are TRBV28 and TRBJ1-2; TRBD1 agrees at 7 bases. The CDR3 is 15 residues long. With 4 bases clipped from V and 4 bases from J, the junction kept 9 bases outside the gene matches. CDR1 and CDR2 (germline): MDHEN, SYDVKM. CDR3 nucleotides: TGTGCCAGCAGTTCGTCCGGACAGGCTTTCTATGGCTACACCTTC. Amino acids: CASSSSGQAFYGYTF.